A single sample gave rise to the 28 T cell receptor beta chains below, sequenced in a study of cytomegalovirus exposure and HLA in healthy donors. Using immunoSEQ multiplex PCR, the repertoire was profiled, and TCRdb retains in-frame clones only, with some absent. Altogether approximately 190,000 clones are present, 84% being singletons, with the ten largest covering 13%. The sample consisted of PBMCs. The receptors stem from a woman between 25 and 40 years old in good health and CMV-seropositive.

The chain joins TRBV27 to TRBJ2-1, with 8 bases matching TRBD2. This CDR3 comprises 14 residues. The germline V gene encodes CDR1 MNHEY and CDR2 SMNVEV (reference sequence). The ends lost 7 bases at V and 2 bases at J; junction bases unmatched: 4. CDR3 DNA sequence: TGTGCCAGCACCGGGGGGGACACCTACAATGAGCAGTTCTTC. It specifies CASTGGDTYNEQFF.

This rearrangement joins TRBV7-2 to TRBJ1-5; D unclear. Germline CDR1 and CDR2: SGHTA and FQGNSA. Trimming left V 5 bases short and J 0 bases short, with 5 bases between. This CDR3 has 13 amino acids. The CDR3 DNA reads TGTGCCAGCAGCCCTAATAGCAATCAGCCCCAGCATTTT. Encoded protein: CASSPNSNQPQHF.

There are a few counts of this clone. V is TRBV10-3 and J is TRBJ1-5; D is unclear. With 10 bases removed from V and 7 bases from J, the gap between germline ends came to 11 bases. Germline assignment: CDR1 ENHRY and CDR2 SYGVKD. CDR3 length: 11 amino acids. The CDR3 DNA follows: TGTGCCACTGTGACGGGACAGCCCCAGCATTTT. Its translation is CATVTGQPQHF.

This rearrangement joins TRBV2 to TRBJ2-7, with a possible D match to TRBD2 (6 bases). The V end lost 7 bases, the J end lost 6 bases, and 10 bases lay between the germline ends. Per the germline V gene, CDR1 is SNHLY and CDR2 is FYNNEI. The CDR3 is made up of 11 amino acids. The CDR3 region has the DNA TGTGCCAGCAAACAGGAGGGCGAGCAGTACTTC. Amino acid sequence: CASKQEGEQYF.

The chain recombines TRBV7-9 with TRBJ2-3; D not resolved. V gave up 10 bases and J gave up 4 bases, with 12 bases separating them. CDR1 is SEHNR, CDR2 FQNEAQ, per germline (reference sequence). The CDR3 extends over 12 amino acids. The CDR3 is CANEYQADTQYF. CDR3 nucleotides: TGTGCCAACGAATATCAGGCAGATACGCAGTATTTT. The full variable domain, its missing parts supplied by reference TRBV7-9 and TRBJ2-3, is DTGVSQNPRHKITKRGQNVTFRCDPISEHNRLYWYRQTLGQGPEFLTYFQNEAQLEKSRLLSDRFSAERPKGSFSTLEIQRTEQGDSAMYLCANEYQADTQYFGPGTRLTVL.

The CDR3 loop is CASSHPGGNQETQYF. The CDR3 DNA follows: TGTGCCAGCAGCCATCCCGGCGGGAACCAAGAGACCCAGTACTTC. The rearrangement links TRBV5-4 to TRBJ2-5; tentatively, D is TRBD2 (6 bases). The CDR3 sequence is 15 residues long. Germline V gene data show CDR1 as SGHNT and CDR2 as YYREEE (reference sequence). V lost 4 bases to trimming and J lost 0 bases, with 13 bases between them.

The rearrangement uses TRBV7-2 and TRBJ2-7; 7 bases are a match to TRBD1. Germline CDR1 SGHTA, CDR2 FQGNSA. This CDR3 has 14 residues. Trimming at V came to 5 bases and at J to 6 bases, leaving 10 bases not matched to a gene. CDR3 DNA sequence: TGTGCCAGCAGCGCCTTCTTGACAGGGTCCGAGCAGTACTTC. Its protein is CASSAFLTGSEQYF. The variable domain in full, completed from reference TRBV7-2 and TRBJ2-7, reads GAGVSQSPSNKVTEKGKDVELRCDPISGHTALYWYRQSLGQGLEFLIYFQGNSAPDKSGLPSDRFSAERTGGSVSTLTIQRTQQEDSAVYLCASSAFLTGSEQYFGPGTRLTVT.

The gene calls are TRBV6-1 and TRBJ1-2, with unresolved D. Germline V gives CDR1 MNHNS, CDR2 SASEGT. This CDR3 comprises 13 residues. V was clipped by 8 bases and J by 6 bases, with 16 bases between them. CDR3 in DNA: TGTGCCAGCGCTTTTCGGGGTTTGGATGGCTACACCTTC. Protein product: CASAFRGLDGYTF.

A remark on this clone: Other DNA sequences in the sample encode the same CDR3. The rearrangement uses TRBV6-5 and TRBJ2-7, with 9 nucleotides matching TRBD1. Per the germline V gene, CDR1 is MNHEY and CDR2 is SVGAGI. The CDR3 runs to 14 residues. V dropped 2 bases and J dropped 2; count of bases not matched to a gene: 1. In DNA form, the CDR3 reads TGTGCCAGCAGTTACCGGGACAGGGCCTACGAGCAGTACTTC. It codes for CASSYRDRAYEQYF.

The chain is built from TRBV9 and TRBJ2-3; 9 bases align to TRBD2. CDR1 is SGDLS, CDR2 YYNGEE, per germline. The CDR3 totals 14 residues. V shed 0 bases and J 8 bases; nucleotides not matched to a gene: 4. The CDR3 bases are TGTGCCAGCAGCGTAGGCGGGAGGGGAGGTACGCAGTATTTT. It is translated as CASSVGGRGGTQYF.

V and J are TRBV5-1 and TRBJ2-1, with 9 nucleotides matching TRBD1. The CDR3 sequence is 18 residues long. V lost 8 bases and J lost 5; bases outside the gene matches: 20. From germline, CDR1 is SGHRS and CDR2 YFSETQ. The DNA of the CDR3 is TGCGCCAGTTCCTGGGACAGGGATAGGCTAGCGCCGAACAATGAGCAGTTCTTC. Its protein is CASSWDRDRLAPNNEQFF.

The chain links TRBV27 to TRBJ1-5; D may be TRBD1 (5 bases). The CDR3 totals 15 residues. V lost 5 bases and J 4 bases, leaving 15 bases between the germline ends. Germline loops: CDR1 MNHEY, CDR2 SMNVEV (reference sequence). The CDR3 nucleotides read TGTGCCAGCAGTGTGAACAGGCAGTCTAATCAGCCCCAGCATTTT. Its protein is CASSVNRQSNQPQHF.

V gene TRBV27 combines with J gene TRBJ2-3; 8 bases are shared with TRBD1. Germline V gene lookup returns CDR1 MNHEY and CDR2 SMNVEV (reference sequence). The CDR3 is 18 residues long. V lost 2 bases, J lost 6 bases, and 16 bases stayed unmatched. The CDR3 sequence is CASSLQGMVRTGKDTQYF. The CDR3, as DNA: TGTGCCAGCAGTTTACAGGGGATGGTCCGGACAGGGAAGGATACGCAGTATTTT.

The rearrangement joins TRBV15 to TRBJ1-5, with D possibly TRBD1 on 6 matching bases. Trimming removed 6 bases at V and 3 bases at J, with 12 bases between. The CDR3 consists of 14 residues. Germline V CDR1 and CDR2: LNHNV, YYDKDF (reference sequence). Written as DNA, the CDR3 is TGTGCCACCAGTCGGACAGCCGCCAATCAGCCCCAGCATTTT. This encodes CATSRTAANQPQHF. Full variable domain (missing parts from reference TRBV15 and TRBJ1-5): DAMVIQNPRYQVTQFGKPVTLSCSQTLNHNVMYWYQQKSSQAPKLLFHYYDKDFNNEADTPDNFQSRRPNTSFCFLDIRSPGLGDTAMYLCATSRTAANQPQHFGDGTRLSIL.

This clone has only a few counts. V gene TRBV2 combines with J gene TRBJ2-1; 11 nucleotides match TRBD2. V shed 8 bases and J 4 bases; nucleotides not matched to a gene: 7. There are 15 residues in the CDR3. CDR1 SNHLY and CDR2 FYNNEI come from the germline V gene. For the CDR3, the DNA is TGTGCCAGCGAATCTACTAGCGGGAGTTACAATGAGCAGTTCTTC. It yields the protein CASESTSGSYNEQFF. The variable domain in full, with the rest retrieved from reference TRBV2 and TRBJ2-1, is EPEVTQTPSHQVTQMGQEVILRCVPISNHLYFYWYRQILGQKVEFLVSFYNNEISEKSEIFDDQFSVERPDGSNFTLKIRSTKLEDSAMYFCASESTSGSYNEQFFGPGTRLTVL.

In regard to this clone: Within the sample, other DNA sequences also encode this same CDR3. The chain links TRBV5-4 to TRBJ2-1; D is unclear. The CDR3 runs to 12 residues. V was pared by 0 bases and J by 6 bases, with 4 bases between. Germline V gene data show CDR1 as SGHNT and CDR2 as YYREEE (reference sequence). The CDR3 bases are TGTGCCAGCAGCTTGGCTGTCAATGAGCAGTTCTTC. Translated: CASSLAVNEQFF.

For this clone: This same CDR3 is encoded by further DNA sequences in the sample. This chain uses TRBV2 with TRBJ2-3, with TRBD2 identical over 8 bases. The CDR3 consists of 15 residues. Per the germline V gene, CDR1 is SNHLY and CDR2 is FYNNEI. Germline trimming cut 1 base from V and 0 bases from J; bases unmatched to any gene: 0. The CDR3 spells CASSEERGSTDTQYF. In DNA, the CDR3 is TGTGCCAGCAGTGAAGAGCGGGGGAGCACAGATACGCAGTATTTT.

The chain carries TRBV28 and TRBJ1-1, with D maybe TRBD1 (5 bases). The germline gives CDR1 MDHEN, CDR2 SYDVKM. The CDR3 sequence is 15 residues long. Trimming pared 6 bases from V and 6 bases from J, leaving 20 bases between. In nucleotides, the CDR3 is TGTGCCAGCAGCCGTCCCGGGGAGGGGTGGGCTGAAGCTTTCTTT. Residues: CASSRPGEGWAEAFF.

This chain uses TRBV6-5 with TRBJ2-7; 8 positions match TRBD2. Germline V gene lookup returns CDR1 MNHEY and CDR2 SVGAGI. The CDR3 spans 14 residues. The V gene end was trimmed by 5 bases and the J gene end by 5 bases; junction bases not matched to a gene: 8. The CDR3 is CASSASGRFNEQYF. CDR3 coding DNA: TGTGCCAGCAGTGCCAGCGGGAGATTTAACGAGCAGTACTTC.

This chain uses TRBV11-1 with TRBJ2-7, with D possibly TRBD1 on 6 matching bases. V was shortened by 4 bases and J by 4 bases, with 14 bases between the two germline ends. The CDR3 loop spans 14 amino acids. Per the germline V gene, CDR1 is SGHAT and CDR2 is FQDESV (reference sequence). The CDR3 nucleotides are TGTGCCAGCAGCTATGGACAGTCGCTGTACGAGCAGTACTTC. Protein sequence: CASSYGQSLYEQYF.

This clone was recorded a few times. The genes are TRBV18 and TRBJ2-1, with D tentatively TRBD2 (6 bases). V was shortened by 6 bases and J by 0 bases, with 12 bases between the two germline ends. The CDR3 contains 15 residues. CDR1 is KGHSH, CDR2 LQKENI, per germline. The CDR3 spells CASSPGDFSYNEQFF. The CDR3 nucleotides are TGTGCCAGCTCTCCTGGGGACTTCTCCTACAATGAGCAGTTCTTC.

In DNA, the CDR3 is TGCGCCAGCAGGAGAGGTAGCACAGATACGCAGTATTTT. Translating it yields CASRRGSTDTQYF. The J gene is TRBJ2-3, the V gene TRBV5-1; D uncertain. This CDR3 region has 13 residues. V shed 5 bases and J shed 0 bases, with 7 bases lying between them. Germline loops: CDR1 SGHRS, CDR2 YFSETQ.

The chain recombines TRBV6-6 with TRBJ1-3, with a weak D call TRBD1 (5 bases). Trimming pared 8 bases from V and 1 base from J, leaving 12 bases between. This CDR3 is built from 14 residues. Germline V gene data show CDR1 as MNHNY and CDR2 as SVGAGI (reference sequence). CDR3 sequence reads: CASWKGSSGNTIYF. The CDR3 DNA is TGTGCCAGCTGGAAGGGGTCATCTGGAAACACCATATATTTT.

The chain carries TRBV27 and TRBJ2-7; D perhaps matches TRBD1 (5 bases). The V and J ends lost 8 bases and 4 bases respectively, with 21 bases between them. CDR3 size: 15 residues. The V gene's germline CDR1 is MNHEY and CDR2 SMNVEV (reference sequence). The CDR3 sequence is CASQEGAGLRYEQYF. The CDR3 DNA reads TGTGCCAGCCAAGAAGGAGCAGGGTTGAGATACGAGCAGTACTTC.

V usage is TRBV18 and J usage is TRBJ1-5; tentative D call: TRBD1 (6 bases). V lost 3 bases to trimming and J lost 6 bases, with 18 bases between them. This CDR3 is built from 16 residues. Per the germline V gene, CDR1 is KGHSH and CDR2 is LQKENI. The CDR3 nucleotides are TGTGCCAGCTCACCCCCTAACAGGGAGTCGCGTCAGCCCCAGCATTTT. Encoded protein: CASSPPNRESRQPQHF. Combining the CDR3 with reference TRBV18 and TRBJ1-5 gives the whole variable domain NAGVMQNPRHLVRRRGQEARLRCSPMKGHSHVYWYRQLPEEGLKFMVYLQKENIIDESGMPKERFSAEFPKEGPSILRIQQVVRGDSAAYFCASSPPNRESRQPQHFGDGTRLSIL.

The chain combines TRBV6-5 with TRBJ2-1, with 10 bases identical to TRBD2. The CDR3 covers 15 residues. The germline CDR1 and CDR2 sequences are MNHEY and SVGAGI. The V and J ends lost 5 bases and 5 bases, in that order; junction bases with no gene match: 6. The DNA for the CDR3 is TGTGCCAGCAGTCCCCTAGCGGGGGACGACAATGAGCAGTTCTTC. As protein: CASSPLAGDDNEQFF.

The CDR3 bases are TGTGCCAGCAGTAAATGGACTACCTCGGGTCTAGAGACCCAGTACTTC. This encodes CASSKWTTSGLETQYF. The rearrangement joins TRBV27 to TRBJ2-5; D might be TRBD2 (6 bases). With 5 bases removed from V and 4 bases from J, the gap between germline ends came to 20 bases. Germline assignment: CDR1 MNHEY and CDR2 SMNVEV (reference sequence). This CDR3 has 16 residues.

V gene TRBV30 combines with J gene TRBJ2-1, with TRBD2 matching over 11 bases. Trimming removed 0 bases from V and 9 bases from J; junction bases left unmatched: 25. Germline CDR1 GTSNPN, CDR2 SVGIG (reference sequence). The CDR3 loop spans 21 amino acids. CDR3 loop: CAWSVPISYSGTSGLVGEQFF. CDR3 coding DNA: TGTGCCTGGAGTGTACCAATAAGTTATAGTGGGACTAGCGGTCTTGTCGGTGAGCAGTTCTTC.